The clone carrying this T cell receptor (beta chain) is a singleton in its sample. Measured with immunoSEQ multiplex PCR; TCRdb has only the in-frame clones, and not every one. Of about 100,000 clones listed, about 93% were seen once; the top ten hold 0.99%. The sample comes from a study of T cell changes during pregnancy in multiple sclerosis. There are 16 residues in the CDR3. Germline assignment: CDR1 WSHSY and CDR2 SAAADI. The ends lost 0 bases at V and 0 bases at J; junction bases unmatched: 3. The sample consisted of peripheral blood, taken after pregnancy. The V and J genes are TRBV10-2 and TRBJ1-1, with TRBD1 matching 8 bases. The origin of this receptor is a female donor with multiple sclerosis, enrolled in a pregnancy study. CDR3 region: CASSESRGRVNTEAFF. The CDR3 nucleotides are TGCGCCAGCAGTGAGTCCAGGGGGCGGGTGAACACTGAAGCTTTCTTT.